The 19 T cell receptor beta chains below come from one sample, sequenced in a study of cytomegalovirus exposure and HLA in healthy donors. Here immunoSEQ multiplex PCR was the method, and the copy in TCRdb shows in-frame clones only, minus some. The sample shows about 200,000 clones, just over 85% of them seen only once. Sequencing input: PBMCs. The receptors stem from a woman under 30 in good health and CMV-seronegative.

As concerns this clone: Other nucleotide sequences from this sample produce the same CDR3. CDR3 sequence: CASSPPLAGVTDTQYF. In nucleotides, the CDR3 is TGTGCCAGCTCACCACCCCTAGCGGGAGTCACAGATACGCAGTATTTT. This chain joins TRBV18 and TRBJ2-3; TRBD2 matches at 10 bases. V gave up 0 bases and J gave up 2 bases; unmatched junction bases: 2. Germline-derived CDR1 and CDR2 are KGHSH and LQKENI. This CDR3 region has 16 residues.

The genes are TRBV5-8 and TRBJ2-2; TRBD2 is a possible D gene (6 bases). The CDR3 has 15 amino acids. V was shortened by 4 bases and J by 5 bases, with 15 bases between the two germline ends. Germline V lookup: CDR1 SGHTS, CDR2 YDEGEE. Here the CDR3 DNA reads TGTGCCAGCAGCGCCGGGAGATCATTAACCGGGGAGCTGTTTTTT. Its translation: CASSAGRSLTGELFF.

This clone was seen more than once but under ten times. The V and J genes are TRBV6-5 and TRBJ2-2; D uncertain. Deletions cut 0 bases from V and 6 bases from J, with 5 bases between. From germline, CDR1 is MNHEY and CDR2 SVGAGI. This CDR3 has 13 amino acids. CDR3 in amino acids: CASSYSPAGELFF. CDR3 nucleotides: TGTGCCAGCAGTTACTCACCGGCCGGGGAGCTGTTTTTT.

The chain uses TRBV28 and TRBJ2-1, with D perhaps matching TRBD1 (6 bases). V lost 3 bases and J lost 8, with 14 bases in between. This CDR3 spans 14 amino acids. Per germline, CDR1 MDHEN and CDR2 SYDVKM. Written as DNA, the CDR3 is TGTGCCAGCAGTTTGGACAGCTTTTCTGATGAGCAGTTCTTC. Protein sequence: CASSLDSFSDEQFF.

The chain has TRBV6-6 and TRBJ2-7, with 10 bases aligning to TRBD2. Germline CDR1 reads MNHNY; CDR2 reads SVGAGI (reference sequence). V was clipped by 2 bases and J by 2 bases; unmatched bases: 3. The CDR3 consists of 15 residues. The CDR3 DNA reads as TGTGCCAGCAGTTACGGACTAGCGGAGACCTACGAGCAGTACTTC. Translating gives CASSYGLAETYEQYF.

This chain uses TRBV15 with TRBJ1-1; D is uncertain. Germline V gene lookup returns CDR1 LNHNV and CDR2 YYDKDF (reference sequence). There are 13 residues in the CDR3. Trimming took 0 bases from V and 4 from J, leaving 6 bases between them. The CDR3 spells CATSRDSLTEAFF. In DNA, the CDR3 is TGTGCCACCAGCAGAGATAGCCTCACTGAAGCTTTCTTT.

The CDR3 sequence: CASSQDATGSQETQYF. The CDR3 nucleotides are TGCGCCAGCAGCCAAGACGCTACTGGGAGCCAAGAGACCCAGTACTTC. This rearrangement joins TRBV4-1 to TRBJ2-5; tentatively, D is TRBD2 (5 bases). In germline, CDR1 is MGHRA, CDR2 YSYEKL. The V end was cut by 0 bases, the J end by 1 base, with 12 bases between. The CDR3 loop spans 16 amino acids.

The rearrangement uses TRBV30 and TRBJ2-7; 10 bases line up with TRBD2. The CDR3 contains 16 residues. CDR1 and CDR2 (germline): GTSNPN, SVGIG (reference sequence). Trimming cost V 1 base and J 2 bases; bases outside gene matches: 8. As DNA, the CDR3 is TGTGCCTGGAGTGAAGCGGGAGGGCTGAGACCCTACGAGCAGTACTTC. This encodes CAWSEAGGLRPYEQYF.

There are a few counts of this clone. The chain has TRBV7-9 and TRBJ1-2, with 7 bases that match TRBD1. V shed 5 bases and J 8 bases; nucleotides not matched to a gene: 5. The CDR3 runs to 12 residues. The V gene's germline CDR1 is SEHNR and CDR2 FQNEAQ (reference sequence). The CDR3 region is CASSHGQAGYTF. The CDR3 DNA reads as TGTGCCAGCAGCCATGGACAGGCGGGCTACACCTTC.

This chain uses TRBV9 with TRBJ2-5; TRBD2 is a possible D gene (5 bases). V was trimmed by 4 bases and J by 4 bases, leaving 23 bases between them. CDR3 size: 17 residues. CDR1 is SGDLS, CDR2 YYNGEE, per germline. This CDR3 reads CASSPSFSAPRGETQYF. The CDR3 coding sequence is TGTGCCAGCAGCCCATCTTTCTCGGCGCCCCGGGGAGAGACCCAGTACTTC.

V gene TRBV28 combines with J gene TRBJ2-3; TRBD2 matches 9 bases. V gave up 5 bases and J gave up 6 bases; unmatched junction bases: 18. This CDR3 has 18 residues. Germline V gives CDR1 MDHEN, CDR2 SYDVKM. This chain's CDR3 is CASSLPSRSSGTLDTQYF. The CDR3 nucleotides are TGTGCCAGCAGTCTCCCATCTCGCTCTAGCGGGACCCTGGATACGCAGTATTTT.

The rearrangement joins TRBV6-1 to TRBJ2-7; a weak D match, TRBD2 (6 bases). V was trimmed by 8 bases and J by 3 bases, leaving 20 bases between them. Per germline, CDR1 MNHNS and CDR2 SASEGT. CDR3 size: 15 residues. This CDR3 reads CASGHWGEADYEQYF. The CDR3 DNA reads TGTGCCAGCGGCCATTGGGGGGAAGCCGACTACGAGCAGTACTTC.

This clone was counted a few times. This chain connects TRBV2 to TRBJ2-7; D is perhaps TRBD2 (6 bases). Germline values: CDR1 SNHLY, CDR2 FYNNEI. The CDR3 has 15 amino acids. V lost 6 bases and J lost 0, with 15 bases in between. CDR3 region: CASSQNPGLSYEQYF. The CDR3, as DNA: TGTGCCAGCAGCCAGAACCCGGGACTCTCCTACGAGCAGTACTTC.

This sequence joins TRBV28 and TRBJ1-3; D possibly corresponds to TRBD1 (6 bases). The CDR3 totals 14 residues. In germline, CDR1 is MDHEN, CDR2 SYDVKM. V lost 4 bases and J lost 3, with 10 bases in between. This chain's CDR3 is CASSSTGDGNTIYF. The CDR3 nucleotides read TGTGCCAGCAGTTCGACAGGAGATGGAAACACCATATATTTT.

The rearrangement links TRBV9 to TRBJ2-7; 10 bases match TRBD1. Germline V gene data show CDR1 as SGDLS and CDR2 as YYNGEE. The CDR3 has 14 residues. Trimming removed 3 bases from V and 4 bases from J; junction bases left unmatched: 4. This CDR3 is CASSARDRGYEQYF. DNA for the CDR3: TGTGCCAGCAGCGCGCGGGACAGGGGATACGAGCAGTACTTC.

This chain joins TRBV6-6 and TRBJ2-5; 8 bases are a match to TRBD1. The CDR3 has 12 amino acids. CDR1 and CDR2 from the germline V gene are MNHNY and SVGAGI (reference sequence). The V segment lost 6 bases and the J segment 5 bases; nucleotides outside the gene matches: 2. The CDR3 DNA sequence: TGTGCCAGCAGACACAGGGGGGAGACCCAGTACTTC. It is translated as CASRHRGETQYF.

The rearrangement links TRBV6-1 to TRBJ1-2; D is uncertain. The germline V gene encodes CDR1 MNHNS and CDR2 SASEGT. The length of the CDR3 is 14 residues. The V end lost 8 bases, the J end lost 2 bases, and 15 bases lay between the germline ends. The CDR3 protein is CASAVNPRNYGYTF. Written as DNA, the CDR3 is TGTGCCAGCGCGGTGAACCCTAGAAACTATGGCTACACCTTC.

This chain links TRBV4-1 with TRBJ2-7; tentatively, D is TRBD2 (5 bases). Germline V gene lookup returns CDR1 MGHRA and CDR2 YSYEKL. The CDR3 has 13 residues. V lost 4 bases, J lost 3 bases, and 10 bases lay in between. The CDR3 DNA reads TGCGCCAGCAGCCCCGGGATATTCTACGAGCAGTACTTC. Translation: CASSPGIFYEQYF.

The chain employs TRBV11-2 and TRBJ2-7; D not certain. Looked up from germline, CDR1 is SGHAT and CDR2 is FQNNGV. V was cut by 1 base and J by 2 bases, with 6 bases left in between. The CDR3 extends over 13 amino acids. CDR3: CASSLVSPYEQYF. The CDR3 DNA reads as TGTGCCAGCAGCTTAGTAAGCCCCTACGAGCAGTACTTC.